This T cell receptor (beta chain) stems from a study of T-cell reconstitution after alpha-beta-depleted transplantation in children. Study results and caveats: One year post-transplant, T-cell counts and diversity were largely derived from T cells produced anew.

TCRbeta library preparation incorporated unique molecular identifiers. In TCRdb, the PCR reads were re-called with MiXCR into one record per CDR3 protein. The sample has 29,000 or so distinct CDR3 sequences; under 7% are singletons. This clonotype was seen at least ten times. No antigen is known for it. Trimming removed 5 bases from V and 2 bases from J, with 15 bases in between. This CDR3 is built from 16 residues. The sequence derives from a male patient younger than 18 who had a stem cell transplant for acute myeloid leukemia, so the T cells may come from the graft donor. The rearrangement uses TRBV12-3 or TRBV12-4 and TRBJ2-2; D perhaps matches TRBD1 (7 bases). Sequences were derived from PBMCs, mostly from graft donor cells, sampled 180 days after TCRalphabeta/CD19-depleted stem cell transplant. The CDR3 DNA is TGTGCCAGCAGTCCACGACAGGGAGGTAACACCGGGGAGCTGTTTTTT. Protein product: CASSPRQGGNTGELFF.